These T cell receptor beta chains were read from a single sample in a study of cytomegalovirus exposure and HLA in healthy donors. Sequencing was performed with immunoSEQ multiplex PCR; in TCRdb, only in-frame clones are kept and a portion is missing. In the table there are 75,000 to 80,000 clones, around 76% of which are singletons. The sample consisted of PBMCs. These receptors were taken from a man in his forties in good health and CMV-seronegative. The CDR3 runs from the conserved cysteine through the conserved F or W. D genes are given only for firm matches. Expanded clones get a size class; other rows say once, few or many, or leave the size out.

D	V	size	J	CDR3	DNA
-	TRBV6-5	-	TRBJ2-7	CASSPRTIRVYEQYF	TGTGCCAGCAGTCCAAGGACGATCAGGGTCTACGAGCAGTACTTC
-	TRBV19	-	TRBJ1-5	CASSIETGTRSHQPQHF	TGTGCCAGTAGTATAGAAACGGGGACAAGGTCTCATCAGCCCCAGCATTTT
-	TRBV7-9	-	TRBJ2-7	CASSLTGYAYF	TGTGCCAGCAGCTTAACGGGATATGCGTACTTC
-	TRBV7-2	-	TRBJ2-5	CASSEGTRTRETQYF	TGTGCCAGCAGCGAGGGTACTAGGACCCGCGAGACCCAGTACTTC
TRBD1	TRBV6-1	few	TRBJ1-6	CASRTEGAGALHF	TGTGCCAGCAGGACGGAGGGGGCAGGGGCCCTCCACTTT
TRBD1	TRBV7-2	-	TRBJ1-2	CASSLDAAGGIYGYTF	TGTGCCAGCAGCTTAGACGCGGCAGGGGGCATCTATGGCTACACCTTC
-	TRBV30	-	TRBJ1-3	CAWTGSGNTIYF	TGTGCCTGGACAGGTTCGGGAAACACCATATATTTT
TRBD1	TRBV6-1	-	TRBJ2-5	CASSGASTGVKTQYF	TGTGCCAGCAGTGGGGCCTCTACAGGGGTCAAGACCCAGTACTTC
TRBD1	TRBV7-9	once	TRBJ1-2	CASRLQDRVGSGYTF	TGTGCCAGCAGACTACAGGACAGGGTGGGTAGTGGCTACACCTTC
TRBD2	TRBV9	once	TRBJ2-1	CASSVVGTSTNEQFF	TGTGCCAGCAGCGTAGTTGGGACTAGTACGAATGAGCAGTTCTTC
-	TRBV19	-	TRBJ2-3	CASSNRERDTQYF	TGTGCCAGTAGTAACCGGGAGCGCGATACGCAGTATTTT
-	TRBV6-6	-	TRBJ2-3	CASSPADSRTTDTQYF	TGTGCCAGCAGCCCTGCGGATAGCAGGACAACAGATACGCAGTATTTT